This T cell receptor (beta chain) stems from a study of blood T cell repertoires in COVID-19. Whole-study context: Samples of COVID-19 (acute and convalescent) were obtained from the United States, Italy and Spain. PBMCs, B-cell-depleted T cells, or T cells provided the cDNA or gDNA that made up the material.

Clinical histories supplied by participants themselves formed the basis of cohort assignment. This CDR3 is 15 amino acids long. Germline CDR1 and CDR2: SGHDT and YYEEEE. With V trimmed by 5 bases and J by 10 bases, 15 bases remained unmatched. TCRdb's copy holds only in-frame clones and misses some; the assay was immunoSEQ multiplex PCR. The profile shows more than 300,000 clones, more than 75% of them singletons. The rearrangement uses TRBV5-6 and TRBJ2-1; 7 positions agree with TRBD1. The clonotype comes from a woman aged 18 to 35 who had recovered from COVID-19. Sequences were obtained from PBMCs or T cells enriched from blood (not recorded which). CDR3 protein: CASSSGGPKGGEQFF. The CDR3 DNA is TGTGCCAGCAGTTCAGGGGGACCGAAGGGTGGGGAGCAGTTCTTC.